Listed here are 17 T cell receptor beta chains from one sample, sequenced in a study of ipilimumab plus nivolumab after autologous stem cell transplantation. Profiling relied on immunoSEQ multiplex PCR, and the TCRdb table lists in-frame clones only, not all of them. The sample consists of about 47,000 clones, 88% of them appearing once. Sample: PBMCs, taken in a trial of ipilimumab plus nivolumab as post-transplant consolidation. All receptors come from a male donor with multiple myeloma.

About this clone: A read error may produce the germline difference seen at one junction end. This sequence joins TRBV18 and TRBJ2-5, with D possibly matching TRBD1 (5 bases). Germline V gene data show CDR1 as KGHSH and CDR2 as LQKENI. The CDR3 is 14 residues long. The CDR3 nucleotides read TGTGCCACCTCACCATTCCAGGGTTTCGAGACCCAGTACTTC. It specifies CATSPFQGFETQYF.

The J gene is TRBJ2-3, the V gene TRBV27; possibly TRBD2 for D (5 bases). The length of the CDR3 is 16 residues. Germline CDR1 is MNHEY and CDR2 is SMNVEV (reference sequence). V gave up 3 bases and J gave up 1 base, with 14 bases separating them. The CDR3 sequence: CASSFGAGLGTDTQYF. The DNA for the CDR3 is TGTGCCAGCAGTTTTGGTGCCGGACTGGGCACAGATACGCAGTATTTT.

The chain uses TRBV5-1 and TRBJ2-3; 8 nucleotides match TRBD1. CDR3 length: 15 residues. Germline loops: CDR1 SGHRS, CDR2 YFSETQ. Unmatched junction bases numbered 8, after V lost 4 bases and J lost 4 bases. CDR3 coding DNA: TGCGCCAGCAGCCCAATCGGACAGGGTGCAGATACGCAGTATTTT. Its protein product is CASSPIGQGADTQYF.

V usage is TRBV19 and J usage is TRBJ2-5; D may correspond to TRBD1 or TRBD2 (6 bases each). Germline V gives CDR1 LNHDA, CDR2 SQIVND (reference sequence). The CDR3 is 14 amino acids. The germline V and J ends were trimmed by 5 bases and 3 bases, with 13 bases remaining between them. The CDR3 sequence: CASSPQGGKETQYF. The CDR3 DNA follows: TGTGCCAGTAGTCCACAGGGAGGAAAAGAGACCCAGTACTTC. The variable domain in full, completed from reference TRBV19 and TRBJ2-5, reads DGGITQSPKYLFRKEGQNVTLSCEQNLNHDAMYWYRQDPGQGLRLIYYSQIVNDFQKGDIAEGYSVSREKKESFPLTVTSAQKNPTAFYLCASSPQGGKETQYFGPGTRLLVL.

This CDR3 is CASSFVAGVSSYNEQFF. For the CDR3, the DNA is TGCGCCAGCAGCTTTGTAGCGGGGGTGAGCTCCTACAATGAGCAGTTCTTC. The genes are TRBV5-1 and TRBJ2-1; the match to TRBD2 covers 9 bases. J lost 0 bases, V lost 2 bases, and 6 bases had no gene match. CDR1 is SGHRS, CDR2 YFSETQ, per germline. The length of the CDR3 is 17 residues.

DNA of the CDR3: TGTGCCAGCAGCTTAACGGGCGGGGAAAAACTGTTTTTT. It encodes CASSLTGGEKLFF. This rearrangement joins TRBV7-9 to TRBJ1-4; no definite D call. V dropped 2 bases and J dropped 8 bases, with 9 bases sitting between them. The CDR3 contains 13 residues. Germline V gives CDR1 SEHNR, CDR2 FQNEAQ (reference sequence).

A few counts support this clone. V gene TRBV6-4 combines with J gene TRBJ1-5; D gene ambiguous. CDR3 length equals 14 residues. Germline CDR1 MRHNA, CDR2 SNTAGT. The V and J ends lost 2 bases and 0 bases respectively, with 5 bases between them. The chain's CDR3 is CASSDSYSNQPQHF. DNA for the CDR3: TGTGCCAGCAGTGACAGTTATAGCAATCAGCCCCAGCATTTT.

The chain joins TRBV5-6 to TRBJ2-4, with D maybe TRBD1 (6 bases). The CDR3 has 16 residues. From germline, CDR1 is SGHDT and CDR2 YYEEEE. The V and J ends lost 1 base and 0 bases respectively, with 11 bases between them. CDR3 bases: TGTGCCAGCAGCTTGCCAGGGGCGGGAGCCAAAAACATTCAGTACTTC. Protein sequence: CASSLPGAGAKNIQYF.

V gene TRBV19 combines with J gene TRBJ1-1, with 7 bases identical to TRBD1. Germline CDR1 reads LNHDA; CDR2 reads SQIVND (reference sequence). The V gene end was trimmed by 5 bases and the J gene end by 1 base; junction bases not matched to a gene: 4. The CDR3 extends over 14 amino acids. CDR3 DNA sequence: TGTGCCAGTAGTCTAAGACAGGGGAACACTGAAGCTTTCTTT. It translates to CASSLRQGNTEAFF.

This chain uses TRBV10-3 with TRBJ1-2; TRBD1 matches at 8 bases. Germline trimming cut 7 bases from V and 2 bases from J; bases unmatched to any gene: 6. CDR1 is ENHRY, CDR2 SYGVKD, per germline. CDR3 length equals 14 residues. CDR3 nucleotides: TGTGCCATCAATTTCCAGGGGGCCAACTATGGCTACACCTTC. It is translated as CAINFQGANYGYTF.

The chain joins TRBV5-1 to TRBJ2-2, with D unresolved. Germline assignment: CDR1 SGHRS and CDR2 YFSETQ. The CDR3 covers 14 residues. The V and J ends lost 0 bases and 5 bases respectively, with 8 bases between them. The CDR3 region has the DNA TGCGCCAGCAGCTTGGTTGGGATAACCGGGGAGCTGTTTTTT. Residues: CASSLVGITGELFF.

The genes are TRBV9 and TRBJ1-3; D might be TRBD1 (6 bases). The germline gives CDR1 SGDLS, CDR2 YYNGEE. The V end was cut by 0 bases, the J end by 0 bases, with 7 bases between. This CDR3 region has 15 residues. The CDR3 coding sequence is TGTGCCAGCAGCGTAGTAGGGGGCTCTGGAAACACCATATATTTT. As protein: CASSVVGGSGNTIYF.

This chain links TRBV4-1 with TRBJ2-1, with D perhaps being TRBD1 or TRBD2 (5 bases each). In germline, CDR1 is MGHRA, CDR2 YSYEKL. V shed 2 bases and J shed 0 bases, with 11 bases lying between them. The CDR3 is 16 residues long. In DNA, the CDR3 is TGCGCCAGCAGCCAAACCCCAGGGAGCTCCTACAATGAGCAGTTCTTC. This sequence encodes CASSQTPGSSYNEQFF.

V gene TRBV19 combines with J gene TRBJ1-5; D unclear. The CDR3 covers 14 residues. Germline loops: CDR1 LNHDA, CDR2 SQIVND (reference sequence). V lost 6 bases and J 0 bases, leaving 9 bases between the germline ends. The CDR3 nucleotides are TGTGCCAGTAGATACACCTTTAGCAATCAGCCCCAGCATTTT. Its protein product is CASRYTFSNQPQHF.

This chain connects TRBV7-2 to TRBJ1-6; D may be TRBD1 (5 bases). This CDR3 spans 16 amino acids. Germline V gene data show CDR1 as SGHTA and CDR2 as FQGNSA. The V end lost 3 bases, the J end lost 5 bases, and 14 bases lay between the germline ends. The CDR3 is CASSFFRGNNNSPLHF. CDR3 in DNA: TGTGCCAGCAGCTTCTTTCGGGGGAACAATAATTCACCCCTCCACTTT.

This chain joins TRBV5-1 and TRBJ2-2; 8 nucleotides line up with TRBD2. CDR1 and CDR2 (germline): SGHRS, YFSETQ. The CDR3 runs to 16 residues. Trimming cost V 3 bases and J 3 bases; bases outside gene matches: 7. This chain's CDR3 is CASSSSLAGHTGELFF. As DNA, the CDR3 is TGCGCCAGCAGCTCAAGCCTAGCGGGCCACACCGGGGAGCTGTTTTTT.

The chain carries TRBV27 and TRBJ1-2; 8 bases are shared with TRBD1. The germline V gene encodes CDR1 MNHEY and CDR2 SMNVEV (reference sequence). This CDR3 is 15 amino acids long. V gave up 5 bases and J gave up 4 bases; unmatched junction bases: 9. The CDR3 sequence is CASSPQDRAAYGYTF. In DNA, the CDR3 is TGTGCCAGCAGTCCCCAGGACAGGGCGGCCTATGGCTACACCTTC.